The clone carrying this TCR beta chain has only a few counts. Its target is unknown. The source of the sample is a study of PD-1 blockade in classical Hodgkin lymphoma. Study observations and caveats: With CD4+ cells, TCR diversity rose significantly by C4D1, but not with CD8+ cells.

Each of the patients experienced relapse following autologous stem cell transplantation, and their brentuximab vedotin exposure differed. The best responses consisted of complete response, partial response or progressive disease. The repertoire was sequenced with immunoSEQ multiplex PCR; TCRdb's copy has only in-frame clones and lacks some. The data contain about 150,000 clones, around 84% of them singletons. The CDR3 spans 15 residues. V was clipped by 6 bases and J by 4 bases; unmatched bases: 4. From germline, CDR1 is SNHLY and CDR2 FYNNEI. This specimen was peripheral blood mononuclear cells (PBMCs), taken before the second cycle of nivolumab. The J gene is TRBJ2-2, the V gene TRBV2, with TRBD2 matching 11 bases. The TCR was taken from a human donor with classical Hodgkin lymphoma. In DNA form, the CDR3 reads TGTGCCAGCAGGGTGACTAGCGGGACCACCGGGGAGCTGTTTTTT. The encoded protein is CASRVTSGTTGELFF. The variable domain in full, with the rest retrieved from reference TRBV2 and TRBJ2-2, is EPEVTQTPSHQVTQMGQEVILRCVPISNHLYFYWYRQILGQKVEFLVSFYNNEISEKSEIFDDQFSVERPDGSNFTLKIRSTKLEDSAMYFCASRVTSGTTGELFFGEGSRLTVL.